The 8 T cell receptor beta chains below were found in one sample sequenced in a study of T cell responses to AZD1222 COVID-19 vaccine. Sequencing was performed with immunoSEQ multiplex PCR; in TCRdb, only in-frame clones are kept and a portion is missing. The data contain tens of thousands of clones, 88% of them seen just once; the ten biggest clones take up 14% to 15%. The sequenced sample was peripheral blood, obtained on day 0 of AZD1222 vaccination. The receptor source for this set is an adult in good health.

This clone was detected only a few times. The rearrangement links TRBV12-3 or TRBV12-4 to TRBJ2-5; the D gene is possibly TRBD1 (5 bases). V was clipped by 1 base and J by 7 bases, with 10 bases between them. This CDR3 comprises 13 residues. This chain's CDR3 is CASSLGQGGTQYF. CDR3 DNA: TGTGCCAGCAGTTTAGGGCAGGGTGGGACCCAGTACTTC.

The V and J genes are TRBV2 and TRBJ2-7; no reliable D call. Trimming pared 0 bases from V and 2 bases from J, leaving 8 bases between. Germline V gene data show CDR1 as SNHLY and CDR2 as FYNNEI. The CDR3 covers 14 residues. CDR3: CASSEALGTYEQYF. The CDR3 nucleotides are TGTGCCAGCAGTGAAGCGCTAGGGACCTACGAGCAGTACTTC.

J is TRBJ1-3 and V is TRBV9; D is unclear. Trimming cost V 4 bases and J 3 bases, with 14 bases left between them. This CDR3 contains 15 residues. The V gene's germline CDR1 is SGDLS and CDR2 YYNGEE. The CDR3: CASSTLGGIGNTIYF. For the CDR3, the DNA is TGTGCCAGCAGCACCCTCGGCGGCATTGGAAACACCATATATTTT.

The CDR3 DNA follows: TGTGCCAGCAGCTTCACTAGCGGACCATACAATGAGCAGTTCTTC. It specifies CASSFTSGPYNEQFF. V usage is TRBV11-2 and J usage is TRBJ2-1; 8 nucleotides line up with TRBD2. Per germline, CDR1 SGHAT and CDR2 FQNNGV. The CDR3 totals 15 residues. J was trimmed by 4 bases and V by 3 bases; bases with no gene match: 5.

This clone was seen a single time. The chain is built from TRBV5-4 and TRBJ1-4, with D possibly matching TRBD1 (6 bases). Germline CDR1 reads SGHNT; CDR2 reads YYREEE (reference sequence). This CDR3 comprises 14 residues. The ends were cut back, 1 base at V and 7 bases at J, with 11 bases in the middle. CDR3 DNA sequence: TGTGCCAGCAGCTTGCGCGGACAGAGTGAAAAACTGTTTTTT. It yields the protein CASSLRGQSEKLFF.

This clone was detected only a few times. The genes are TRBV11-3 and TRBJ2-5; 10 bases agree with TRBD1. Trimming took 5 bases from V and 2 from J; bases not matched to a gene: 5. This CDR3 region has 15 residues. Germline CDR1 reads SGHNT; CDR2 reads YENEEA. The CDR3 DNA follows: TGTGCCAGCAGCCCCGGGACAGGGGTACAAGAGACCCAGTACTTC. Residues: CASSPGTGVQETQYF. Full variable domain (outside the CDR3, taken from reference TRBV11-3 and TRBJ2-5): EAGVVQSPRYKIIEKKQPVAFWCNPISGHNTLYWYLQNLGQGPELLIRYENEEAVDDSQLPKDRFSAERLKGVDSTLKIQPAELGDSAVYLCASSPGTGVQETQYFGPGTRLLVL.

CDR3: CASSDSGRPWNEQFF. The CDR3 coding sequence is TGTGCCAGCAGTGATAGCGGGAGGCCTTGGAATGAGCAGTTCTTC. The V and J genes are TRBV6-1 and TRBJ2-1, with 10 bases fitting TRBD2. The CDR3 is made up of 15 amino acids. Germline CDR1 reads MNHNS; CDR2 reads SASEGT. With V trimmed by 3 bases and J by 7 bases, 6 bases remained unmatched.

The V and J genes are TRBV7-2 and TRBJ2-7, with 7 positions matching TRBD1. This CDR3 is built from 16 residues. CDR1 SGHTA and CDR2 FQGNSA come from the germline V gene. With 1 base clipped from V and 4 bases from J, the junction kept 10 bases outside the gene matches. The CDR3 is CASSLGSNRGRYEQYF. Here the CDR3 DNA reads TGTGCCAGCAGCTTAGGCAGTAACAGGGGACGGTACGAGCAGTACTTC.